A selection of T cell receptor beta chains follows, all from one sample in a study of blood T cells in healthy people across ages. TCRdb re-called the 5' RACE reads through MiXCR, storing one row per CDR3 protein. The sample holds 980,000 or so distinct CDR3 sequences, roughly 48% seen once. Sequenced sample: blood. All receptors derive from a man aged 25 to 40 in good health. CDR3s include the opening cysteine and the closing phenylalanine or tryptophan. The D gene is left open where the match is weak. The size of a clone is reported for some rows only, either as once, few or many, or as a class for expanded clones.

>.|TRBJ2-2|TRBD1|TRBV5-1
CASSSNGQGRTGELFF
TGCGCCAGCAGCTCCAACGGACAGGGACGCACCGGGGAGCTGTTTTTT
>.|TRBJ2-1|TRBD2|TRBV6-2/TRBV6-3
CASSSRTSGGFYNEQFF
TGTGCCAGCAGTTCTCGGACTAGCGGGGGATTCTACAATGAGCAGTTCTTC
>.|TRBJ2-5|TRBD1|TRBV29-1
CSVEQGAEETQYF
TGCAGCGTGGAACAGGGGGCCGAAGAGACCCAGTACTTC
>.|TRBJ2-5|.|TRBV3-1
CASSGGIGETQYF
TGTGCCAGCAGCGGGGGAATTGGAGAGACCCAGTACTTC
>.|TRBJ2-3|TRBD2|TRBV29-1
CSVGTSGQDTQYF
TGCAGCGTAGGGACTAGCGGCCAAGATACGCAGTATTTT
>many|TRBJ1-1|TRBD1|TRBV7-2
CASSFGQGTEAFF
TGTGCCAGCAGCTTCGGACAGGGGACTGAAGCTTTCTTT
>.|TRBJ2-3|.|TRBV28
CASRGQASSTDTQYF
TGTGCCAGCAGGGGTCAAGCGAGTTCCACAGATACGCAGTATTTT
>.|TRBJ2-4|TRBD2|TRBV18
CASSPPGLGQGNIQYF
TGTGCCAGCTCACCGCCGGGACTAGGGCAAGGAAACATTCAGTACTTC
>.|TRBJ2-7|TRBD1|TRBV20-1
CSARLQGSPTYEQYF
TGCAGTGCTAGGTTACAGGGGTCCCCCACCTACGAGCAGTACTTC
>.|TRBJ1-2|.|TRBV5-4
CASSPEASYGYTF
TGTGCCAGCAGCCCGGAGGCCTCCTATGGCTACACCTTC
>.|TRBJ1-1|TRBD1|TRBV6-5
CASRAGTGGKGEAFF
TGTGCCAGCAGGGCCGGCACAGGGGGAAAAGGTGAAGCTTTCTTT
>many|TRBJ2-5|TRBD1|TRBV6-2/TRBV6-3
CASSTSYRGRSQETQYF
TGTGCCAGCAGTACGAGCTACAGGGGGCGGTCCCAAGAGACCCAGTACTTC
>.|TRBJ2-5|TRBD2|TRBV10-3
CAISVASGGYYQETQYF
TGTGCCATCAGTGTCGCTAGCGGGGGGTACTACCAAGAGACCCAGTACTTC
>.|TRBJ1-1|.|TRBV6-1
CASSEAATGAGTEAFF
TGTGCCAGCAGTGAAGCGGCGACGGGCGCGGGCACTGAAGCTTTCTTT
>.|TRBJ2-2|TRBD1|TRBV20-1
CSARDGDRAANTGELFF
TGCAGTGCTAGAGATGGGGACAGGGCGGCGAACACCGGGGAGCTGTTTTTT
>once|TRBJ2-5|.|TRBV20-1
CSAREAPKETQYF
TGCAGTGCTAGAGAGGCTCCGAAAGAGACCCAGTACTTC
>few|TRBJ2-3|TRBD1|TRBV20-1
CSARGDRSDTQYF
TGCAGTGCTAGAGGGGACAGGTCAGATACGCAGTATTTT
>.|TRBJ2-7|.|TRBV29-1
CSVGSEYEQYF
TGCAGCGTTGGTTCCGAATACGAGCAGTACTTC
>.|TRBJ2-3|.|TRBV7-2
CACSPLRGVTDTQYF
TGTGCCTGCAGCCCACTGCGCGGGGTCACAGATACGCAGTATTTT
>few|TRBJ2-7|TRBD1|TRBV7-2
CASSLSLGQGFNEQYF
TGTGCCAGCAGCTTATCCCTTGGACAGGGCTTTAACGAGCAGTACTTC
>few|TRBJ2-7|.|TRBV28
CASSLTTPDSSRPGTYEQYF
TGTGCCAGCAGTTTAACAACACCGGACAGCTCCCGCCCAGGGACCTACGAGCAGTACTTC
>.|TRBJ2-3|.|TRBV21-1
CAESDQVTGGQYF
TGTGCCGAGAGCGACCAGGTAACCGGTGGACAGTATTTT
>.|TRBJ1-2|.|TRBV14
CASSQVWGGYTF
TGTGCCAGCAGCCAAGTATGGGGTGGCTACACCTTC
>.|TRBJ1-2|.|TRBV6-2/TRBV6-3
CASSPPTANYGYTF
TGTGCCAGCAGCCCACCGACTGCCAACTATGGCTACACCTTC
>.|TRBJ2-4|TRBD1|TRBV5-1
CASSLGQGDGNIQYF
TGCGCCAGCAGCTTGGGACAGGGGGACGGTAACATTCAGTACTTC
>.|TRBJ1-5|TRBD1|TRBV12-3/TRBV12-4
CASRPSDRGNQPQHF
TGTGCCAGCAGACCCTCCGACAGGGGTAATCAGCCCCAGCATTTT
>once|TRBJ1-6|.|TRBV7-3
CASTSTGYSPLHF
TGTGCCAGCACCAGCACGGGGTATTCACCCCTCCACTTT
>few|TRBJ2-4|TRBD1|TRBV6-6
CASSYSSGGWNIQYF
TGTGCCAGCAGTTACTCGTCAGGGGGTTGGAACATTCAGTACTTC
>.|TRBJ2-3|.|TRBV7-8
CASSLGSSAGTQYF
TGTGCCAGCAGCTTAGGGTCAAGCGCAGGTACGCAGTATTTT
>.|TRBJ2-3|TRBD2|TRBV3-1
CASSGGLAGFADTQYF
TGTGCCAGCTCCGGGGGACTAGCGGGGTTCGCAGATACGCAGTATTTT
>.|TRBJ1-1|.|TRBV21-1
CASSMGVAFF
TGTGCCAGCAGCATGGGAGTGGCTTTCTTT
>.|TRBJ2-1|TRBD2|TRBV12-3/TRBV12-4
CASGGLADSYNEQFF
TGTGCCAGCGGTGGACTAGCGGATTCCTATAATGAGCAGTTCTTC
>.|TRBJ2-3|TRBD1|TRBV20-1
CSADRDRGTDTQYF
TGCAGTGCTGACCGGGACAGGGGCACAGATACGCAGTATTTT
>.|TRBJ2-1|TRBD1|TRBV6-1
CASSERAGGNNEQFF
TGTGCCAGCAGTGAACGGGCAGGGGGAAACAATGAGCAGTTCTTC
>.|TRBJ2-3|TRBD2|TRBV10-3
CAISDPGTSETTDTQYF
TGTGCCATCAGTGACCCCGGGACTAGCGAAACCACAGATACGCAGTATTTT
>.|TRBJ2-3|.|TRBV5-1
CASRKGDAVGTDTQYF
TGCGCCAGCAGAAAGGGAGACGCTGTGGGCACAGATACGCAGTATTTT
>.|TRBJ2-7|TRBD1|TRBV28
CASTGTAFYEQYF
TGTGCCAGTACCGGGACAGCGTTCTACGAGCAGTACTTC
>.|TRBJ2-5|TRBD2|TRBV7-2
CASSQSGGARETQYF
TGTGCCAGCAGCCAAAGCGGGGGGGCTAGAGAGACCCAGTACTTC
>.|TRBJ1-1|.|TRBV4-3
CASSLDTGNTEVFF
TGCGCCAGCAGCCTCGATACAGGGAACACTGAAGTTTTCTTT
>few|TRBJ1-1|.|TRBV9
CASSPEGNTEAFF
TGTGCCAGCAGCCCAGAGGGGAACACTGAAGCTTTCTTT
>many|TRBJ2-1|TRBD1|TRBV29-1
CSVDDSGGNEQFF
TGCAGCGTTGATGATTCAGGGGGCAATGAGCAGTTCTTC
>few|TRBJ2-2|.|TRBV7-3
CASSGEKSNTGELFF
TGTGCCAGCAGCGGGGAAAAATCGAACACCGGGGAGCTGTTTTTT
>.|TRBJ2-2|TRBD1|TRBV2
CAIRDRGSGELFF
TGTGCCATCCGGGACAGGGGGTCCGGGGAGCTGTTTTTT
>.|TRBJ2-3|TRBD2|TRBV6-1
CAGGRRSTDAQYF
TGTGCCGGCGGGAGGCGGAGCACAGATGCGCAGTATTTT
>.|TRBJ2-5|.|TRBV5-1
CASSLGLDLQETQYF
TGCGCCAGCAGCTTGGGCCTAGACCTCCAAGAGACCCAGTACTTC
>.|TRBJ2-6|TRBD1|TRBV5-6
CASSFLTGDPSGADVLTF
TGTGCCAGCAGTTTCTTGACAGGGGATCCCTCTGGGGCCGACGTCCTGACTTTC
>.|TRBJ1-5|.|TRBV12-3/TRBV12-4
CASSPQTGLYSNQPQHF
TGTGCCAGCAGTCCGCAGACAGGTCTTTATAGCAATCAGCCCCAGCATTTT
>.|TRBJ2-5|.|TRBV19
CASSIDYQRVGEQYF
TGTGCCAGTAGTATAGACTACCAGCGTGTCGGTGAGCAGTACTTC
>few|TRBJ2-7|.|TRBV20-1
CSASEGAYEQYF
TGCAGTGCTTCAGAGGGGGCCTACGAGCAGTACTTC
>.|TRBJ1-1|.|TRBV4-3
CASSQDGEKNTEAFF
TGCGCCAGCAGCCAAGATGGAGAAAAGAACACTGAAGCTTTCTTT
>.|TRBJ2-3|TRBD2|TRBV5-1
CANSLFQAGADTQYF
TGCGCCAACAGCTTGTTCCAAGCGGGGGCAGATACGCAGTATTTT
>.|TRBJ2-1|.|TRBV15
CATSRAEQYNEQFF
TGTGCCACCAGCAGAGCGGAACAGTACAATGAGCAGTTCTTC
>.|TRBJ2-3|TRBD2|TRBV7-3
CASSLTTSGVGGDTQYF
TGTGCCAGCAGCTTAACGACTAGCGGGGTTGGAGGGGATACGCAGTATTTT
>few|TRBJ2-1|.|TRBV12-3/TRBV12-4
CASSAPGSYNEQFF
TGTGCCAGCAGTGCCCCCGGATCATACAATGAGCAGTTCTTC
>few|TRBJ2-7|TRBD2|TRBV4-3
CASSQGLAGVYNEQYF
TGCGCCAGCAGCCAAGGACTAGCGGGGGTATACAATGAGCAGTACTTC
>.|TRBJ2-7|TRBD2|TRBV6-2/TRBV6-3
CASSSTSAYNEQYF
TGTGCCAGCAGCTCCACTAGCGCGTACAATGAGCAGTACTTC